Below, 19 T cell receptor beta chains from the same sample are listed, as sequenced in a study of T cell changes during pregnancy in multiple sclerosis. Assay used: immunoSEQ multiplex PCR; TCRdb lists only in-frame clones, some missing. The table lists 40,000 or so clones, around 93% of them singletons. The specimen was CD8+ T cells from peripheral blood mononuclear cells, collected before pregnancy. The receptors here all came from a female donor with multiple sclerosis, enrolled in a pregnancy study.

The chain's CDR3 is CASSQEPRRRETQYF. The CDR3 DNA reads as TGCGCCAGCAGCCAAGAGCCCCGGAGGAGGGAGACCCAGTACTTC. The rearrangement links TRBV4-1 to TRBJ2-5; a weak D match, TRBD2 (5 bases). Germline V gives CDR1 MGHRA, CDR2 YSYEKL. Trimming took 0 bases from V and 5 from J, leaving 13 bases between them. The CDR3 is 15 residues long.

The chain joins TRBV5-4 to TRBJ2-5; maybe TRBD2 (6 bases). CDR3 size: 16 residues. Looked up from germline, CDR1 is SGHNT and CDR2 is YYREEE (reference sequence). The ends were cut back, 3 bases at V and 0 bases at J, with 15 bases in the middle. The CDR3 DNA reads TGTGCCAGCAGCTCCTTGAGCAGGACTAACCAAGAGACCCAGTACTTC. The encoded protein is CASSSLSRTNQETQYF.

The rearrangement links TRBV9 to TRBJ1-3; 7 positions match TRBD1. Germline loops: CDR1 SGDLS, CDR2 YYNGEE. CDR3 size: 14 residues. V lost 3 bases to trimming and J lost 5 bases; unmatched junction nucleotides: 5. CDR3 residues: CASSARGNRNTIYF. The CDR3 nucleotides are TGTGCCAGCAGCGCCAGGGGGAACCGAAACACCATATATTTT.

The count of this clone is one. The chain has TRBV15 and TRBJ1-4; 9 bases fit TRBD1. The V and J ends lost 1 base and 8 bases, in that order; junction bases with no gene match: 2. Germline-derived CDR1 and CDR2 are LNHNV and YYDKDF (reference sequence). CDR3 size: 14 residues. The DNA for the CDR3 is TGTGCCACCAGCAGAGCGGGACAGGGCGAAAAACTGTTTTTT. This gives the protein CATSRAGQGEKLFF.

The chain combines TRBV7-9 with TRBJ2-7; 9 bases agree with TRBD1. The CDR3 runs 14 residues. V lost 5 bases to trimming and J lost 6 bases; unmatched junction nucleotides: 8. CDR1 SEHNR and CDR2 FQNEAQ come from the germline V gene (reference sequence). CDR3 sequence reads: CASSLSDRGGEQYF. DNA for the CDR3: TGTGCCAGCAGCCTTTCGGACAGGGGTGGCGAGCAGTACTTC.

V is TRBV19 and J is TRBJ1-1; no firm D call. The CDR3 totals 12 residues. Trimming took 6 bases from V and 1 from J, leaving 6 bases between them. Germline lookup yields CDR1 LNHDA and CDR2 SQIVND (reference sequence). The CDR3 protein is CASSYPNTEAFF. The CDR3 DNA reads TGTGCCAGTAGCTATCCGAACACTGAAGCTTTCTTT.

The chain joins TRBV2 to TRBJ1-2; a possible D gene is TRBD1 (5 bases). This CDR3 comprises 14 residues. Trimming removed 3 bases at V and 7 bases at J, with 15 bases between. Germline loops: CDR1 SNHLY, CDR2 FYNNEI. The CDR3 DNA reads as TGTGCCAGCAGTGATCCTGGACAAAACAGTGGCTACACCTTC. Protein product: CASSDPGQNSGYTF. Full variable domain (rest looked up from reference TRBV2 and TRBJ1-2): EPEVTQTPSHQVTQMGQEVILRCVPISNHLYFYWYRQILGQKVEFLVSFYNNEISEKSEIFDDQFSVERPDGSNFTLKIRSTKLEDSAMYFCASSDPGQNSGYTFGSGTRLTVV.

V is TRBV7-7 and J is TRBJ2-5; D is possibly TRBD2 (6 bases). The length of the CDR3 is 17 residues. V was shortened by 0 bases and J by 2 bases, with 16 bases between the two germline ends. The germline V gene has CDR1 SSHAT and CDR2 FNYEAQ (reference sequence). The CDR3, as DNA: TGTGCCAGCAGCTTAGCGCCTCGGGAGAAGCTTCAAGAGACCCAGTACTTC. Its translation: CASSLAPREKLQETQYF.

The chain employs TRBV6-1 and TRBJ2-7; D is unresolved. With 2 bases removed from V and 5 bases from J, the gap between germline ends came to 19 bases. This CDR3 comprises 16 residues. Germline-derived CDR1 and CDR2 are MNHNS and SASEGT. This CDR3 reads CASSEFLTHLSHEQYF. The CDR3 DNA reads as TGTGCCAGCAGTGAATTTTTGACTCACCTCTCGCACGAGCAGTACTTC.

The chain uses TRBV30 and TRBJ2-1; possibly TRBD1 for D (5 bases). The CDR3 is 14 residues long. CDR1 is GTSNPN and CDR2 is SVGIG in the germline V gene (reference sequence). V was trimmed by 1 base and J by 5 bases, leaving 12 bases between them. CDR3 residues: CAWSAYGHHNEQFF. The DNA of the CDR3 is TGTGCCTGGAGTGCATACGGACACCACAATGAGCAGTTCTTC.

This clone is deemed medium-sized. The CDR3 sequence: CASSEEEGRKTQYF. The CDR3 DNA follows: TGTGCCAGCAGTGAAGAGGAGGGGAGGAAGACCCAGTACTTC. V is TRBV6-1 and J is TRBJ2-5, with TRBD2 as a possible D gene (6 bases). The CDR3 totals 14 residues. V lost 1 base and J lost 6, with 12 bases in between. CDR1 and CDR2 from the germline V gene are MNHNS and SASEGT.

This chain links TRBV30 with TRBJ1-2, with TRBD1 identical over 7 bases. V shed 2 bases, J shed 7 bases, and the junction held 7 bases outside the gene matches. Germline-derived CDR1 and CDR2 are GTSNPN and SVGIG (reference sequence). The CDR3 is 13 residues long. CDR3 loop: CAWSLTGESGYTF. CDR3 DNA sequence: TGTGCCTGGAGTCTTACAGGGGAAAGTGGCTACACCTTC.

V and J are TRBV7-3 and TRBJ1-5, with D maybe TRBD1 (5 bases). The length of the CDR3 is 17 residues. The germline V and J ends were trimmed by 7 bases and 6 bases, with 25 bases remaining between them. The germline gives CDR1 SGHTA, CDR2 FQGTGA. The CDR3: CASIYGGVANECQPQHF. DNA for the CDR3: TGTGCCAGCATCTATGGAGGGGTTGCCAACGAGTGTCAGCCCCAGCATTTT.

This chain links TRBV15 with TRBJ1-5; tentatively, D is TRBD1 (6 bases). Germline V lookup: CDR1 LNHNV, CDR2 YYDKDF (reference sequence). Trimming left V 5 bases short and J 3 bases short, with 14 bases between. The CDR3 length is 15 residues. CDR3 bases: TGTGCCACCAGCCTGGACAGAGGCCTCAATCAGCCCCAGCATTTT. This codes for CATSLDRGLNQPQHF.

The chain joins TRBV2 to TRBJ1-3, with D possibly TRBD1 on 5 matching bases. The CDR3 has 17 residues. Germline V gene lookup returns CDR1 SNHLY and CDR2 FYNNEI. Trimming shortened V by 8 bases and J by 0 bases, and 20 bases separated the two germline ends. Here the CDR3 reads CASSIMLGPSSGNTIYF. The CDR3 coding sequence is TGTGCCAGCTCGATAATGTTGGGGCCCAGCTCTGGAAACACCATATATTTT.

The genes are TRBV5-1 and TRBJ2-1, with 10 nucleotides matching TRBD1. V was pared by 4 bases and J by 8 bases, with 9 bases of the junction left unmatched. Per germline, CDR1 SGHRS and CDR2 YFSETQ. This CDR3 region has 15 residues. The CDR3 DNA reads as TGCGCCAGCAGCGACCGGGACAGGGGCGCTTATGAGCAGTTCTTC. Its protein product is CASSDRDRGAYEQFF.

The chain's CDR3 is CASSLGSGALEQFF. CDR3 nucleotides: TGTGCCAGCAGCTTGGGCTCAGGGGCTCTTGAGCAGTTCTTC. The chain is built from TRBV11-2 and TRBJ2-1, with D perhaps matching TRBD1 (6 bases). V dropped 3 bases and J dropped 9 bases, with 15 bases sitting between them. Germline V gene data show CDR1 as SGHAT and CDR2 as FQNNGV. The CDR3 has 14 amino acids.

The V gene is TRBV11-2, the J gene TRBJ2-7, with 10 bases matching TRBD1. Germline V CDR1 and CDR2: SGHAT, FQNNGV. This CDR3 is 17 amino acids long. J gave up 4 bases and V 0 bases, and 9 bases lay outside the gene matches. Here the CDR3 DNA reads TGTGCCAGCAGCTTAGATAGGCCAGGGACAGGGGTATACGAGCAGTACTTC. Protein sequence: CASSLDRPGTGVYEQYF.

Note on this clone: Its ends do not fully match the called genes, so a read error is possible. The V call is TRBV27, the J call TRBJ1-2; D remains unclear. The germline V gene has CDR1 MNHEY and CDR2 SMNVEV (reference sequence). The CDR3 covers 13 residues. CDR3 bases: TGTGCCAGCAGTTTAGCCATCGACTATGGTTACACCTTC. Its protein is CASSLAIDYGYTF.